The 7 T cell receptor delta chains presented below share a single source sample, sequenced in a study of Vδ1+ human thymocytes. Sequences come from RNA converted to cDNA by reverse transcription. CDR3 amplicons came from multiplex PCR with pooled V-gene forward and constant-region reverse primers. TCRdb reanalysed the multiplex PCR reads with CATT. Of 20,000 to 25,000 delta-chain clones detected, about 29% appear once; the ten largest clones hold around 1.5%. Study-level points and caveats: Highly polyclonal TRG and TRD repertoires with Gaussian CDR3 length distributions appeared in thymus.

These TCRs are of unknown antigen specificity. Sample: Vdelta1+ gamma-delta thymocytes from the thymus. The subset here: FACS-sorted CD3+ TCRalphabeta- TCRVdelta1+ TCRVdelta2- thymocytes. The receptors shown here come from a boy in the first two years of life who had congenital heart surgery.

V and J are TRDV1 and TRDJ1; TRDD3 matches at 7 bases. In germline, CDR1 is TSWWSYY, CDR2 QGS. The CDR3 length is 18 residues. The V segment lost 2 bases and the J segment 2 bases; nucleotides outside the gene matches: 14. The CDR3 DNA follows: TGTGCTCTTGGGGAAGAGGGGGGATTCGCGGGGGAAACCGATAAACTCATCTTT. Translation: CALGEEGGFAGETDKLIF.

The gene calls are TRDV1 and TRDJ1; 7 bases map to TRDD3. This CDR3 spans 16 amino acids. Per the germline V gene, CDR1 is TSWWSYY and CDR2 is QGS. V gave up 0 bases and J gave up 2 bases; unmatched junction bases: 6. This CDR3 is CALGELGTGATDKLIF. For the CDR3, the DNA is TGTGCTCTTGGGGAACTTGGTACTGGGGCAACCGATAAACTCATCTTT.

This rearrangement joins TRDV1 to TRDJ1; D uncertain. CDR3 length: 15 residues. Per the germline V gene, CDR1 is TSWWSYY and CDR2 is QGS. With 0 bases removed from V and 1 base from J, the gap between germline ends came to 9 bases. The CDR3 coding sequence is TGTGCTCTTGGGGAACTAACCGAAGGCACCGATAAACTCATCTTT. It translates to CALGELTEGTDKLIF.

This clone was seen a few times. V usage is TRDV1 and J usage is TRDJ1; 11 bases align to TRDD3. There are 28 residues in the CDR3. Trimming at V came to 0 bases and at J to 2 bases, leaving 38 bases not matched to a gene. CDR1 and CDR2 from the germline V gene are TSWWSYY and QGS. CDR3 in DNA: TGTGCTCTTGGGGAACTAGTTCTTGACCAAAATGGGCTTTATACCCGTCCTCTGGGGGATACCGGAACCGATAAACTCATCTTT. Protein: CALGELVLDQNGLYTRPLGDTGTDKLIF.

This chain links TRDV1 with TRDJ1; 9 bases map to TRDD3. J lost 0 bases, V lost 0 bases, and 41 bases had no gene match. CDR3 length: 29 residues. Germline-derived CDR1 and CDR2 are TSWWSYY and QGS. The CDR3, as DNA: TGTGCTCTTGGGGAACTCCCGGGGTTGGCCTACCTGGCGGTGCGGGTTTCTCCTCTGGGGGATCAGTACACCGATAAACTCATCTTT. This codes for CALGELPGLAYLAVRVSPLGDQYTDKLIF.

The chain employs TRDV1 and TRDJ1; possibly TRDD3 for D (5 bases). The length of the CDR3 is 21 residues. Per germline, CDR1 TSWWSYY and CDR2 QGS. The germline V and J ends were trimmed by 0 bases and 0 bases, with 26 bases remaining between them. The CDR3 protein is CALGELSGLFGIRMYTDKLIF. The DNA of the CDR3 is TGTGCTCTTGGGGAACTTAGTGGCCTATTTGGTATACGAATGTACACCGATAAACTCATCTTT.

Turning to this clone: A clone one base away is much larger, so this may be a read error. The chain combines TRDV1 with TRDJ1, with TRDD3 matching 9 bases. The V gene end was trimmed by 6 bases and the J gene end by 10 bases; junction bases not matched to a gene: 9. The CDR3 length is 13 residues. Germline loops: CDR1 TSWWSYY, CDR2 QGS. CDR3: CALGAGDTRGLIF. The CDR3 DNA reads TGTGCTCTTGGTGCAGGGGATACGCGGGGACTCATCTTT.